A selection of T cell receptor beta chains follows, all from one sample in a study of shared clonotypes between healthy human individuals. The method was immunoSEQ multiplex PCR; TCRdb's version includes in-frame clones alone and lacks a portion of them. The sample records millions of clones, 85% to 95% being singletons. Sequenced input: naive CD8+ T cells from PBMCs. All receptors derive from a man aged 18 to 30 in good health. Some clones in this sample may be carry-over from other donors' samples. The CDR3 runs from the conserved cysteine through the conserved F or W. D genes are given only for firm matches. Expanded clones are given a class, and other clones once, few, many or no size at all.

. | once | TRBJ2-1 | TRBV5-1 | CASSGGLSSYNEQFF | TGCGCCAGCAGCGGGGGCCTGTCCTCCTACAATGAGCAGTTCTTC
TRBD1 | . | TRBJ1-2 | TRBV14 | CASSQAGTAVFYGYTF | TGTGCCAGCAGCCAGGCCGGGACAGCCGTCTTCTATGGCTACACCTTC
. | . | TRBJ2-2 | TRBV6-1 | CASSETPGTGELFF | TGTGCCAGCAGTGAAACCCCTGGCACCGGGGAGCTGTTTTTT
. | once | TRBJ1-1 | TRBV11-1 | CASSLSRGTWNTEAFF | TGTGCCAGCAGCTTAAGCAGAGGGACCTGGAACACTGAAGCTTTCTTT
TRBD2 | . | TRBJ2-1 | TRBV29-1 | CSALLLARIYNEQFF | TGCAGCGCCCTCTTACTAGCGAGAATTTACAATGAGCAGTTCTTC
TRBD2 | . | TRBJ2-5 | TRBV7-9 | CASSPLPGLGVETQYF | TGTGCCAGCAGCCCCCTCCCGGGACTAGGCGTAGAGACCCAGTACTTC
. | . | TRBJ2-2 | TRBV27 | CASSFWGAGELFF | TGTGCCAGCAGTTTTTGGGGAGCCGGGGAGCTGTTTTTT
. | . | TRBJ2-1 | TRBV27 | CASSWNIATGTEGEQFF | TGTGCCAGCAGTTGGAATATCGCGACGGGAACGGAAGGCGAGCAGTTCTTC
. | . | TRBJ1-5 | TRBV11-3 | CASSFGPHPNQPQHF | TGTGCCAGCAGCTTTGGCCCACACCCCAATCAGCCCCAGCATTTT
. | . | TRBJ1-3 | TRBV7-9 | CASSHVPDSGNTIYF | TGTGCCAGCAGCCACGTGCCGGACTCTGGAAACACCATATATTTT
TRBD1 | . | TRBJ1-2 | TRBV5-6 | CASSLGQGSYGYTF | TGTGCCAGCAGCTTGGGACAGGGCAGCTATGGCTACACCTTC
TRBD2 | . | TRBJ2-1 | TRBV14 | CASSGRTSVYNEQFF | TGTGCCAGCAGCGGCCGGACTAGCGTCTACAATGAGCAGTTCTTC
. | . | TRBJ1-5 | TRBV19 | CASSPPSRGHQPQHF | TGTGCCAGTAGCCCACCGTCGCGGGGGCATCAGCCCCAGCATTTT
TRBD1 | . | TRBJ2-7 | TRBV9 | CASSVEGTGGTYEQYF | TGTGCCAGCAGCGTAGAAGGGACAGGGGGTACCTACGAGCAGTACTTC
. | once | TRBJ2-7 | TRBV2 | CASSEGVTYEQYF | TGTGCCAGCAGTGAGGGAGTGACCTACGAGCAGTACTTC
. | few | TRBJ2-2 | TRBV9 | CASSAQRVTGELFF | TGTGCCAGCAGCGCCCAAAGAGTCACCGGGGAGCTGTTTTTT
TRBD2 | . | TRBJ2-1 | TRBV28 | CASRPRLAASYNEQFF | TGTGCCAGCAGACCAAGACTAGCGGCTTCCTACAATGAGCAGTTCTTC
. | . | TRBJ2-2 | TRBV11-2 | CASSSQGGTGELFF | TGTGCCAGCAGCTCCCAGGGTGGCACCGGGGAGCTGTTTTTT
. | . | TRBJ1-1 | TRBV7-9 | CASSQGGTEAFF | TGTGCCAGCAGCCAGGGTGGCACTGAAGCTTTCTTT
. | . | TRBJ2-5 | TRBV4-2 | CASSQAIWETQYF | TGTGCCAGCAGCCAAGCCATCTGGGAGACCCAGTACTTC
. | . | TRBJ2-7 | TRBV1 | CTSSQDLLAGGPHYEQYF | TGCACCAGCAGCCAAGATCTCCTAGCGGGAGGGCCACACTACGAGCAGTACTTC
. | once | TRBJ2-7 | TRBV27 | CASSVRSVSYEQYF | TGTGCCAGCAGTGTCCGTTCGGTCTCCTACGAGCAGTACTTC
. | . | TRBJ1-1 | TRBV19 | CASGDTEAFF | TGTGCCAGCGGGGACACTGAAGCTTTCTTT
. | once | TRBJ2-7 | TRBV11-1 | CASSLAGAEQYF | TGTGCCAGCAGCTTAGCAGGGGCCGAGCAGTACTTC
. | . | TRBJ2-3 | TRBV11-2 | CASSLDMASTDTQYF | TGTGCCAGCAGCCTTGACATGGCTAGCACAGATACGCAGTATTTT
. | . | TRBJ1-1 | TRBV30 | CAWSIGGSEAFF | TGTGCCTGGAGTATTGGGGGCTCTGAAGCTTTCTTT
. | . | TRBJ2-3 | TRBV27 | CASRVGGWGTDTQYF | TGTGCCAGCAGGGTGGGGGGCTGGGGCACAGATACGCAGTATTTT
TRBD1 | . | TRBJ1-3 | TRBV7-9 | CASSSGQGSGNTIYF | TGTGCCAGCAGCTCGGGACAGGGCTCTGGAAACACCATATATTTT
TRBD2 | . | TRBJ2-2 | TRBV5-1 | CASSLWGLDSGELFF | TGCGCCAGCAGCTTGTGGGGACTAGACTCCGGGGAGCTGTTTTTT
. | . | TRBJ1-3 | TRBV10-3 | CAISEVASGNTIYF | TGTGCCATCAGTGAGGTCGCCTCTGGAAACACCATATATTTT
TRBD2 | . | TRBJ2-7 | TRBV4-2 | CASSQASGRLDEQYF | TGTGCCAGCAGCCAAGCTAGCGGGAGGTTGGACGAGCAGTACTTC
TRBD2 | once | TRBJ2-1 | TRBV29-1 | CSVEAGGGSYNEQFF | TGCAGCGTCGAAGCGGGAGGGGGCTCCTACAATGAGCAGTTCTTC
. | . | TRBJ1-5 | TRBV19 | CASRAGYQPQHF | TGTGCCAGTAGAGCAGGGTATCAGCCCCAGCATTTT